These T cell receptor beta chains were read from a single sample in a study of T-cell memory formation after mild COVID-19. TCRdb redid the calling of the 5' RACE reads with MiXCR, one entry per CDR3 protein. The data show 110,000 to 150,000 distinct CDR3 sequences, under 30% seen once. The sample taken for sequencing was PBMCs or a T cell subset sorted from them (not recorded which). All receptors come from an adult woman who had mild COVID-19 (a few samples of this study predate the infection). Cell type and time point are not known. Both conserved end residues are part of each CDR3. A D gene is named only where the DNA matches it firmly. The size field is filled for only some rows; it gives once, few, many or a size class.

>TRBV5-6|TRBJ2-7|few|TRBD1
CASSPRVQGSYEQYF
TGTGCCAGCAGCCCGAGGGTACAGGGGTCCTACGAGCAGTACTTC
>TRBV15|TRBJ1-2|once|NA
CATSSGIGTLGYTF
TGTGCCACCAGCAGCGGAATCGGGACCCTCGGCTACACCTTC
>TRBV30|TRBJ1-2|NA|NA
CAWVVPGGGWNYGYTF
TGTGCCTGGGTTGTCCCGGGCGGGGGATGGAACTATGGCTACACCTTC
>TRBV19|TRBJ1-5|medium-sized|NA
CASSIGKGMRPYSNQPQHF
TGTGCCAGTAGTATAGGTAAGGGAATGCGCCCTTATAGCAATCAGCCCCAGCATTTT
>TRBV5-6|TRBJ2-2|NA|TRBD2
CASSFTSGGPTDTGELFF
TGTGCCAGCAGCTTTACTAGCGGGGGGCCTACGGACACCGGGGAGCTGTTTTTT
>TRBV12-3/TRBV12-4|TRBJ2-3|NA|TRBD2
CASSSSGKTDTQYF
TGTGCCAGCTCTTCTAGCGGGAAAACAGATACGCAGTATTTT
>TRBV3-1|TRBJ2-5|NA|NA
CASSQESAHQETQYF
TGTGCCAGCAGCCAAGAAAGTGCGCACCAAGAGACCCAGTACTTC
>TRBV2|TRBJ2-5|NA|TRBD1
CASSDRQGPPFETQYF
TGTGCCAGCAGTGACCGACAGGGGCCTCCGTTTGAGACCCAGTACTTC
>TRBV10-3|TRBJ1-1|once|NA
CAISEPGPIEAFF
TGTGCCATCAGTGAGCCCGGACCGATCGAAGCTTTCTTT
>TRBV9|TRBJ1-1|few|NA
CASSVGDTLSAFF
TGTGCCAGCAGCGTAGGGGACACCCTGTCGGCTTTCTTT
>TRBV5-1|TRBJ2-2|few|TRBD2
CASSLGLAGADTGELFF
TGCGCCAGCAGCTTGGGACTAGCGGGAGCTGACACCGGGGAGCTGTTTTTT
>TRBV12-3/TRBV12-4|TRBJ2-1|few|NA
CASSFWGLAAYNEQFF
TGTGCCAGCAGTTTTTGGGGGCTAGCGGCCTACAATGAGCAGTTCTTC
>TRBV7-9|TRBJ2-7|NA|NA
CASSKGDGYEQYF
TGTGCCAGCAGCAAGGGGGATGGCTACGAGCAGTACTTC
>TRBV4-1|TRBJ1-2|NA|NA
CASSQDGAGVPYGYTF
TGCGCCAGCAGCCAAGATGGGGCAGGGGTACCCTATGGCTACACCTTC
>TRBV3-1|TRBJ1-2|NA|NA
CASKGHPGGYTF
TGTGCCAGCAAAGGACACCCGGGTGGCTACACCTTC
>TRBV24-1|TRBJ2-1|few|NA
CATSIGSDRAFF
TGTGCCACCAGTATAGGGAGTGACCGAGCGTTCTTC
>TRBV3-1|TRBJ2-3|few|TRBD2
CASSEQGLATDTQYF
TGTGCCAGCAGCGAACAGGGACTAGCGACAGATACGCAGTATTTT
>TRBV9|TRBJ2-7|NA|NA
CASSGLGDEQYF
TGTGCCAGCAGCGGACTAGGTGACGAGCAGTACTTC
>TRBV24-1|TRBJ1-2|NA|NA
CATSDSVGPVGPYGYTF
TGTGCCACCAGTGATTCTGTGGGCCCGGTCGGGCCCTATGGCTACACCTTC